This entry lists 22 T cell receptor beta chains sequenced from one sample in a study of T cells after yellow fever vaccination. TCRdb re-called the 5' RACE reads with MiXCR, one entry per CDR3 protein. Of approximately 300,000 distinct CDR3 sequences detected, around 6.8% appear once; the ten largest clones hold 15% to 20%. Specimen: PBMCs, collected more than 40 days after the first yellow fever vaccination. The source is a man aged 18 to 29 who received the YFV17D yellow fever vaccine.

This clonotype came up many times. The chain has TRBV4-3 and TRBJ2-1; 14 nucleotides line up with TRBD2. CDR1 is LGHNA and CDR2 is YSLEER in the germline V gene. Trimming cost V 4 bases and J 8 bases; bases outside gene matches: 10. This CDR3 has 17 amino acids. The CDR3, as DNA: TGCGCCAGCAGCCCCCGCGGAAGACTAGCGGGGGGGGATGAGCAGTTCTTC. This codes for CASSPRGRLAGGDEQFF.

The chain uses TRBV20-1 and TRBJ1-6; no definite D call. The CDR3 runs 13 residues. Per germline, CDR1 DFQATT and CDR2 SNEGSKA (reference sequence). Between the trimmed V and J ends, which lost 6 bases and 0 bases, there was a span of 6 bases. Here the CDR3 reads CSAYSSYNSPLHF. The CDR3 nucleotides read TGCAGTGCCTACAGCTCCTATAATTCACCCCTCCACTTT.

The V gene is TRBV6-1, the J gene TRBJ1-1, with D possibly being TRBD1 (6 bases). Germline V gives CDR1 MNHNS, CDR2 SASEGT. This CDR3 has 14 amino acids. V lost 6 bases and J lost 8, with 19 bases in between. The CDR3 nucleotides read TGTGCCAGCAGAAAGGACAGAAGCGGGGGAGAAGCTTTCTTT. Amino acid sequence: CASRKDRSGGEAFF.

This clonotype was detected only a few times. The gene calls are TRBV29-1 and TRBJ2-1; D might be TRBD2 (5 bases). V lost 2 bases and J 7 bases, leaving 15 bases between the germline ends. This CDR3 comprises 14 residues. CDR1 SQVTM and CDR2 ANQGSEA come from the germline V gene. The CDR3 protein is CSVESHVRGNEQFF. In DNA form, the CDR3 reads TGCAGCGTTGAAAGCCACGTACGGGGAAATGAGCAGTTCTTC.

This clonotype was counted between two and nine times. V usage is TRBV11-2 and J usage is TRBJ2-3, with D uncertain. Germline V gene data show CDR1 as SGHAT and CDR2 as FQNNGV. The CDR3 length is 14 residues. V gave up 3 bases and J gave up 5 bases, with 12 bases separating them. CDR3 coding DNA: TGTGCCAGCAGCTTTTCTACAGCAGGAGATACGCAGTATTTT. Amino acid sequence: CASSFSTAGDTQYF.

This clonotype has just a few counts. The rearrangement joins TRBV27 to TRBJ1-2, with a tentative D call TRBD1 (5 bases). This CDR3 is built from 14 residues. Germline CDR1 is MNHEY and CDR2 is SMNVEV (reference sequence). V lost 5 bases to trimming and J lost 2 bases, with 12 bases between them. CDR3 loop: CASSHGDLNYGYTF. The DNA of the CDR3 is TGTGCCAGCAGTCACGGGGACTTAAACTATGGCTACACCTTC.

This clonotype was counted a few times. V is TRBV11-2 and J is TRBJ2-3; D is ambiguous. Looked up from germline, CDR1 is SGHAT and CDR2 is FQNNGV. V was clipped by 4 bases and J by 1 base, with 15 bases between them. This CDR3 has 16 residues. In nucleotides, the CDR3 is TGTGCCAGCAGCTCCACAGCCCAATTGGGCACAGATACGCAGTATTTT. Its protein is CASSSTAQLGTDTQYF.

This chain joins TRBV7-9 and TRBJ2-3, with TRBD2 as a possible D gene (5 bases). The germline V and J ends were trimmed by 0 bases and 6 bases, with 13 bases remaining between them. Germline V gives CDR1 SEHNR, CDR2 FQNEAQ (reference sequence). This CDR3 region has 15 residues. This CDR3 reads CASSLAGSRRDTQYF. CDR3 sequence (DNA): TGTGCCAGCAGCTTAGCTGGTAGCCGGAGGGATACGCAGTATTTT. Filled out from reference TRBV7-9 and TRBJ2-3, the complete variable domain reads DTGVSQNPRHKITKRGQNVTFRCDPISEHNRLYWYRQTLGQGPEFLTYFQNEAQLEKSRLLSDRFSAERPKGSFSTLEIQRTEQGDSAMYLCASSLAGSRRDTQYFGPGTRLTVL.

This clonotype was counted a few times. This chain connects TRBV7-8 to TRBJ1-5, with 7 nucleotides matching TRBD1. The CDR3 runs 16 residues. V dropped 5 bases and J dropped 2; count of bases not matched to a gene: 9. CDR1 is SGHVS and CDR2 is FQNEAQ in the germline V gene. The CDR3 region has the DNA TGTGCCAGCAGCGGGGGGACAGTTCTAGGCAATCAGCCCCAGCATTTT. Encoded protein: CASSGGTVLGNQPQHF.

This clonotype was seen more than once but under ten times. CDR3 coding DNA: TGTGCCAGCAGCCTAGGAGTTGGTGATGAGACCCAGTACTTC. This translates into CASSLGVGDETQYF. The gene calls are TRBV11-1 and TRBJ2-5; D gene unclear. The CDR3 extends over 14 amino acids. The V and J ends lost 5 bases and 5 bases respectively, with 15 bases between them. Germline assignment: CDR1 SGHAT and CDR2 FQDESV (reference sequence).

This clonotype was counted only a few times. This rearrangement joins TRBV4-2 to TRBJ2-3; TRBD2 matches 12 bases. The J segment lost 5 bases and the V segment lost 0 bases, leaving 9 bases of the junction unmatched. Germline values: CDR1 LGHNA, CDR2 YNFKEQ. The CDR3 extends over 18 amino acids. The CDR3 coding sequence is TGTGCCAGCAGCCAAGATCACACTAGCGGGGGGCGAAGAGATACGCAGTATTTT. Its translation is CASSQDHTSGGRRDTQYF.

V usage is TRBV7-7 and J usage is TRBJ2-2, with 12 bases lining up with TRBD2. Germline CDR1 and CDR2: SSHAT and FNYEAQ (reference sequence). The CDR3 spans 20 residues. Germline trimming cut 3 bases from V and 4 bases from J; bases unmatched to any gene: 15. The CDR3 coding sequence is TGTGCCAGCAGCTTGGGGGCGCCTGGACTAGCGGGGTTTCGCACCGGGGAGCTGTTTTTT. Protein product: CASSLGAPGLAGFRTGELFF.

This chain joins TRBV7-2 and TRBJ2-7, with 7 nucleotides matching TRBD2. J lost 3 bases, V lost 5 bases, and 7 bases had no gene match. The CDR3 contains 14 residues. Germline V CDR1 and CDR2: SGHTA, FQGNSA. As DNA, the CDR3 is TGTGCCAGCAGCACCTTTGCGGGGGACTACGAGCAGTACGTC. It is translated as CASSTFAGDYEQYV.

The table lists this clonotype with a few counts. The chain is built from TRBV3-1 and TRBJ2-3; a weak D match, TRBD1 (5 bases). The length of the CDR3 is 14 residues. V was shortened by 0 bases and J by 5 bases, with 9 bases between the two germline ends. Germline assignment: CDR1 LGHDT and CDR2 YNNKEL (reference sequence). CDR3: CASSQDPGQDTQYF. The DNA for the CDR3 is TGTGCCAGCAGCCAAGATCCAGGGCAAGATACGCAGTATTTT.

The rearrangement uses TRBV11-3 and TRBJ2-1; no definite D call. From germline, CDR1 is SGHNT and CDR2 YENEEA. Trimming pared 1 base from V and 9 bases from J, leaving 10 bases between. CDR3 length: 13 amino acids. As DNA, the CDR3 is TGTGCCAGCAGCTTAGGCCCCAACCCTGAGCAGTTCTTC. Translated: CASSLGPNPEQFF.

This clonotype turned up a few times. In nucleotides, the CDR3 is TGTGCCAGCAGCGGGACAGGGGTGGAGCTCACCGGGGAGCTGTTTTTT. This encodes CASSGTGVELTGELFF. The V gene is TRBV5-4, the J gene TRBJ2-2, with TRBD1 matching over 10 bases. V dropped 4 bases and J dropped 4; count of bases not matched to a gene: 7. The CDR3 contains 16 residues. The germline CDR1 and CDR2 sequences are SGHNT and YYREEE (reference sequence). Together with reference TRBV5-4 and TRBJ2-2, the CDR3 gives the full variable domain: ETGVTQSPTHLIKTRGQQVTLRCSSQSGHNTVSWYQQALGQGPQFIFQYYREEENGRGNFPPRFSGLQFPNYSSELNVNALELDDSALYLCASSGTGVELTGELFFGEGSRLTVL.

The sample holds a few counts of this clonotype. The chain employs TRBV7-2 and TRBJ2-3; no firm D call. The germline V and J ends were trimmed by 5 bases and 6 bases, with 9 bases remaining between them. This CDR3 region has 12 residues. Germline lookup yields CDR1 SGHTA and CDR2 FQGNSA. The chain's CDR3 is CASSPRVDTQYF. Here the CDR3 DNA reads TGTGCCAGCAGCCCTCGCGTTGATACGCAGTATTTT.

The table lists this clonotype with many counts. The chain is built from TRBV7-9 and TRBJ1-6; tentative D call: TRBD1 (5 bases). V lost 2 bases to trimming and J lost 6 bases, with 11 bases between them. From germline, CDR1 is SEHNR and CDR2 FQNEAQ (reference sequence). The CDR3 extends over 15 amino acids. The chain's CDR3 is CASSLNRGVNSPLHF. In DNA, the CDR3 is TGTGCCAGCAGCTTAAATCGGGGGGTTAATTCACCCCTCCACTTT.

This chain uses TRBV2 with TRBJ1-1; D perhaps matches TRBD1 (5 bases). This CDR3 has 14 residues. CDR1 and CDR2 from the germline V gene are SNHLY and FYNNEI. Deletions cut 8 bases from V and 0 bases from J, with 13 bases between. The DNA for the CDR3 is TGTGCCAGCTTACTGGACAAGCTGAACACTGAAGCTTTCTTT. Translating it yields CASLLDKLNTEAFF.

This clonotype was seen more than once but under ten times. The chain couples TRBV4-3 to TRBJ1-4; TRBD1 is a possible D gene (5 bases). CDR1 is LGHNA and CDR2 is YSLEER in the germline V gene. Trimming cost V 2 bases and J 11 bases, with 12 bases left between them. There are 13 residues in the CDR3. CDR3 region: CASSQRGSLKLFF. The CDR3 DNA reads TGCGCCAGCAGCCAACGGGGGTCCCTTAAACTGTTTTTT.

A few counts support this clonotype. The chain recombines TRBV7-2 with TRBJ2-5, with 7 bases lining up with TRBD1. J gave up 4 bases and V 4 bases, and 9 bases lay outside the gene matches. The CDR3 has 15 amino acids. Germline V lookup: CDR1 SGHTA, CDR2 FQGNSA. The CDR3 DNA reads as TGTGCCAGCAGCTCGGGGACAGTTCCTTCAGAGACCCAGTACTTC. Its protein is CASSSGTVPSETQYF.

As concerns this clonotype: Mismatch with germline at one junction end may stem from a read error. V usage is TRBV20-1 and J usage is TRBJ2-3, with D maybe TRBD1 (6 bases). This CDR3 has 14 amino acids. Germline loops: CDR1 DFQATT, CDR2 SNEGSKA (reference sequence). CDR3: CSAAPLRWTDTPYF. The CDR3 nucleotides read TGCAGTGCTGCCCCATTGCGCTGGACAGATACGCCGTATTTT.